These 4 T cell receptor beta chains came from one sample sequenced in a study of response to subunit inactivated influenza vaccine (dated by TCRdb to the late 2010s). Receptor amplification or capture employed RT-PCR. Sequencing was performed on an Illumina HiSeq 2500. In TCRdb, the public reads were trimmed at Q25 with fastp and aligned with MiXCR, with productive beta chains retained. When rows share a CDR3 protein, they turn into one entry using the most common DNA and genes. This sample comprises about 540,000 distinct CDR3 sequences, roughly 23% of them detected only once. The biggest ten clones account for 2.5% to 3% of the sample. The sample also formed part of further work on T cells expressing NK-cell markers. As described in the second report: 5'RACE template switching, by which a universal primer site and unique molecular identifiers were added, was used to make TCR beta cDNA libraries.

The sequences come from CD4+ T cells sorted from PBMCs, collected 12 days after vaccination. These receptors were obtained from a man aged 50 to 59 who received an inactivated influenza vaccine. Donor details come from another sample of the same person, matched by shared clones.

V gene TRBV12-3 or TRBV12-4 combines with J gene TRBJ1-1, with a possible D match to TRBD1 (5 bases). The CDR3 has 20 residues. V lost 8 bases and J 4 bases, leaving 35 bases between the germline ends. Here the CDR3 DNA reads TGTGCCAGCGCTACTTCCTTCCCGGACACCTCCTGGGGTCGGAGCACTGAAGCTTTCTTT. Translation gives CASATSFPDTSWGRSTEAFF.

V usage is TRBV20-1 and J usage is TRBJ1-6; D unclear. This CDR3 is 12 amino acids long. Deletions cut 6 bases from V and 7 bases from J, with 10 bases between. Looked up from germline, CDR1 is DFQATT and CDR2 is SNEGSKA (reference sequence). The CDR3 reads CSAEKGNSPLHF. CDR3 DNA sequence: TGCAGTGCAGAGAAGGGAAATTCACCCCTCCACTTT.

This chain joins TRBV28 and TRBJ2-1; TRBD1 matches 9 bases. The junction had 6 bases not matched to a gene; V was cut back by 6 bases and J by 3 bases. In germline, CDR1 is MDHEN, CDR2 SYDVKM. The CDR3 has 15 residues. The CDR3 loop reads CASRETGGFYNEQFF. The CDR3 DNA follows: TGTGCCAGCAGGGAAACAGGGGGCTTCTACAATGAGCAGTTCTTC.

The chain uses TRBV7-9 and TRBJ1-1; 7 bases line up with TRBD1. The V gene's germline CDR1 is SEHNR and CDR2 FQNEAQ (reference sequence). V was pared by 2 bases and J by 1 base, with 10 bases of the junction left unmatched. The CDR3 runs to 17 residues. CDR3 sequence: CASSLIAWDSPNTEAFF. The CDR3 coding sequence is TGTGCCAGCAGCTTAATAGCCTGGGACAGCCCGAACACTGAAGCTTTCTTT.